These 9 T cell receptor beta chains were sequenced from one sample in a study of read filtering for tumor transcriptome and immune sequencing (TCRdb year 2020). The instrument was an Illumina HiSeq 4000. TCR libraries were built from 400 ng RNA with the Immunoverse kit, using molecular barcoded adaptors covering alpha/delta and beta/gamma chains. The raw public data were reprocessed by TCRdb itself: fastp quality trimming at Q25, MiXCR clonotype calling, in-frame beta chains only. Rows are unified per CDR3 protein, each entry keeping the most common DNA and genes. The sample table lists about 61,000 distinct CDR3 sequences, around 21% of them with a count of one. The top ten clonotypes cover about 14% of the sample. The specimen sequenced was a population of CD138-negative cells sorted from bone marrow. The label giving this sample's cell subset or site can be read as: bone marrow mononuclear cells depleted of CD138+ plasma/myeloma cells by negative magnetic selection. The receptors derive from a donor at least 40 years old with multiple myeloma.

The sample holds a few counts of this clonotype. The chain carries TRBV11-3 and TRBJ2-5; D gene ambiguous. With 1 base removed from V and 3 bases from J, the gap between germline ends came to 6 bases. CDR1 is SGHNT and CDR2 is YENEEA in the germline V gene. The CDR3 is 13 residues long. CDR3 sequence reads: CASSLGLEETQYF. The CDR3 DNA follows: TGTGCCAGCAGCTTAGGACTTGAAGAGACCCAGTACTTC.

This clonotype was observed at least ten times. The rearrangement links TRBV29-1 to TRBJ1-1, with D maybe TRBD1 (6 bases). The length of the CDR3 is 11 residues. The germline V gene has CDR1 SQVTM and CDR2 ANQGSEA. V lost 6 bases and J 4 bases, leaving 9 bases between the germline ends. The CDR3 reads CSVTGFTEAFF. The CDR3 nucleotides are TGCAGCGTCACAGGGTTCACTGAAGCTTTCTTT.

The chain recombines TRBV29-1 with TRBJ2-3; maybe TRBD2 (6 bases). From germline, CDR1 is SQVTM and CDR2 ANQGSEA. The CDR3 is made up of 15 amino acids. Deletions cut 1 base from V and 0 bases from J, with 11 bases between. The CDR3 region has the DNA TGCAGCGTTGAAGGCTTTAGCGGCAGCACAGATACGCAGTATTTT. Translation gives CSVEGFSGSTDTQYF.

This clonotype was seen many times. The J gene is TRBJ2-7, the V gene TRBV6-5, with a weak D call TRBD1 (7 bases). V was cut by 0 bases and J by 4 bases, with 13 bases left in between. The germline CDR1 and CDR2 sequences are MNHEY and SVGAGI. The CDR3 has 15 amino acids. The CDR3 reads CASSYSSTGTYEQYF. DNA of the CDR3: TGTGCCAGCAGTTACTCTTCGACAGGGACTTACGAGCAGTACTTC.

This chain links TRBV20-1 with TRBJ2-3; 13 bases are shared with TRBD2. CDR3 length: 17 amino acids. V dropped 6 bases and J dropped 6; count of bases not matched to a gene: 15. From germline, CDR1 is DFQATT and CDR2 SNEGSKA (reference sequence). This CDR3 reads CSARSLLAGGRGDTQYF. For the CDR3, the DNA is TGCAGTGCCCGAAGCCTACTAGCGGGAGGGCGGGGGGATACGCAGTATTTT.

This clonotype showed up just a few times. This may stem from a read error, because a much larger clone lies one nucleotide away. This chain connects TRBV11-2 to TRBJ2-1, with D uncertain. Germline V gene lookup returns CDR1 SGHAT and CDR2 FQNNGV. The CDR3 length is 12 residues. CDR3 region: CASSLVGNERFF. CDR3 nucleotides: TGTGCCAGCAGCTTAGTCGGAAATGAGCGGTTCTTC.

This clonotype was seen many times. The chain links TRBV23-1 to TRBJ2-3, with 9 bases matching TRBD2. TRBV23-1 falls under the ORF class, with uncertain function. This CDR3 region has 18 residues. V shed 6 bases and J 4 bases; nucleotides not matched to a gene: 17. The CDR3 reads CASSPNGGRAEEADTQYF. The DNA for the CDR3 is TGCGCCAGCAGCCCGAATGGCGGGAGGGCCGAGGAGGCAGATACGCAGTATTTT.

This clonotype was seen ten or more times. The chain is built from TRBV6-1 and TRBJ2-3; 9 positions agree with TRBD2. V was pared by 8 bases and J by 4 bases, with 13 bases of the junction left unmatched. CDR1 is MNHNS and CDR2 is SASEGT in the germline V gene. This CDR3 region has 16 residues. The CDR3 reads CASASHVAGVPDTQYF. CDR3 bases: TGTGCCAGCGCCTCTCACGTAGCGGGAGTACCAGATACGCAGTATTTT.

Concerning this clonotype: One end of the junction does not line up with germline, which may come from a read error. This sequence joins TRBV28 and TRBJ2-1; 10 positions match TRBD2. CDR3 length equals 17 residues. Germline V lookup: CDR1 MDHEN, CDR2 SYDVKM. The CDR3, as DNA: TGTGCCTGCAGTTTACTACCGGGGGCTAGCGGGAGCGATGAGCAGTCCTTC. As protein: CACSLLPGASGSDEQSF.